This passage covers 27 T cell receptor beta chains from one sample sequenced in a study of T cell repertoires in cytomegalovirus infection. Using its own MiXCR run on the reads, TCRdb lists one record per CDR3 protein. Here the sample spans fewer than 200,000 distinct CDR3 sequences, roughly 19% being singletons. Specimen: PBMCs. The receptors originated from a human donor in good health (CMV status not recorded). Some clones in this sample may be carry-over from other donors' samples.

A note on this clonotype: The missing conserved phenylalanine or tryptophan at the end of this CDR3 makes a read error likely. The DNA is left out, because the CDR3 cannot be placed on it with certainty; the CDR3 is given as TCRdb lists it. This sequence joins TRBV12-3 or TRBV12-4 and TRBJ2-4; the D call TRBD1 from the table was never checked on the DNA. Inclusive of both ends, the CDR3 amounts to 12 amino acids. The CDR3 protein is CASRPDRDRFYS.

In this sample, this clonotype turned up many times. The CDR3 loop is CASSLSDRANTEAFF. The CDR3 DNA sequence: TGTGCCAGCAGCTTATCGGACAGGGCGAACACTGAAGCTTTCTTT. The V and J genes are TRBV7-9 and TRBJ1-1; 8 bases map to TRBD1. The CDR3 spans 15 residues. The V segment lost 2 bases and the J segment 1 base; nucleotides outside the gene matches: 3. Per germline, CDR1 SEHNR and CDR2 FQNEAQ (reference sequence).

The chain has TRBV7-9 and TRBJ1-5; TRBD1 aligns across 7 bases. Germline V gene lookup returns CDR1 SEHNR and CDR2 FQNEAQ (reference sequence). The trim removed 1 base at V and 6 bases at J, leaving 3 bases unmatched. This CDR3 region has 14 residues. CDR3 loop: CASSLGGGGQPQHF. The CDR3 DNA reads TGTGCCAGCAGCTTAGGAGGGGGCGGTCAGCCCCAGCATTTT.

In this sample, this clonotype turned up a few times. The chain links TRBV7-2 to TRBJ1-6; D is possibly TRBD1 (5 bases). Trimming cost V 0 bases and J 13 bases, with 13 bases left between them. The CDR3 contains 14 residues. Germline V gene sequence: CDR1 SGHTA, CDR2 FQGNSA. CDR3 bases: TGTGCCAGCAGCTTAGCCGATCGGGAGGGGCCCCTCCACTTT. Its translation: CASSLADREGPLHF. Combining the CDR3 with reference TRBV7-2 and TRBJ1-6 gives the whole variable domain GAGVSQSPSNKVTEKGKDVELRCDPISGHTALYWYRQSLGQGLEFLIYFQGNSAPDKSGLPSDRFSAERTGGSVSTLTIQRTQQEDSAVYLCASSLADREGPLHFGNGTRLTVT.

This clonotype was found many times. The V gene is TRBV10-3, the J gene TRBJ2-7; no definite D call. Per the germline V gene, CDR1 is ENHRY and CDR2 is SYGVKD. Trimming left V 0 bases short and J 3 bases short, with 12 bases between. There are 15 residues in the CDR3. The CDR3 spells CAISESTARRYEQYF. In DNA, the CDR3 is TGTGCCATCAGTGAGTCAACAGCAAGGCGCTACGAGCAGTACTTC.

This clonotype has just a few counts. This CDR3 reads CSASLRRGNNEQFF. CDR3 nucleotides: TGCAGTGCTTCCCTGAGACGGGGAAACAATGAGCAGTTCTTC. The chain employs TRBV20-1 and TRBJ2-1; perhaps TRBD2 as D (5 bases). This CDR3 has 14 amino acids. Germline CDR1 DFQATT, CDR2 SNEGSKA (reference sequence). The V gene lost 5 bases and the J gene lost 5 bases, with 16 bases spanning the gap.

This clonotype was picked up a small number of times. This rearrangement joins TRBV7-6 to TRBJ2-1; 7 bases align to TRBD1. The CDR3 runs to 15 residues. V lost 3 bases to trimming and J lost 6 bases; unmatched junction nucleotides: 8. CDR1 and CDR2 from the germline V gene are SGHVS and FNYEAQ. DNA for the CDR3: TGTGCCAGCAGCTTGGCCGGGACAGCGGTCAATGAGCAGTTCTTC. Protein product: CASSLAGTAVNEQFF.

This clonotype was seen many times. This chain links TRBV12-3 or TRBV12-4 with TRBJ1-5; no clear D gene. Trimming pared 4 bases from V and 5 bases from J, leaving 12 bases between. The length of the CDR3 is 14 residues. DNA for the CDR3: TGTGCCAGCAGTTCGGACCGTAGGGATCAGCCCCAGCATTTT. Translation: CASSSDRRDQPQHF.

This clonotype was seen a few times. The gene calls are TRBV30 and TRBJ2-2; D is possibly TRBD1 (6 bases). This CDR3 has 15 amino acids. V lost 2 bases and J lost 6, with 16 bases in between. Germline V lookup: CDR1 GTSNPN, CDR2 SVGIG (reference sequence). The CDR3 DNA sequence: TGTGCCTGGAGTAATCAGGGGCGCGGGTCCGGGGAGCTGTTTTTT. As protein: CAWSNQGRGSGELFF.

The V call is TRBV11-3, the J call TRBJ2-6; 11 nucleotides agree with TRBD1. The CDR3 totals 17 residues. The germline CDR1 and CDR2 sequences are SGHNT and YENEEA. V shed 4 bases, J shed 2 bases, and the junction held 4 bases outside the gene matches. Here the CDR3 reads CASSSRDRGTGANVLTF. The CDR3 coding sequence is TGTGCCAGCAGCTCCCGGGACAGGGGGACTGGGGCCAACGTCCTGACTTTC.

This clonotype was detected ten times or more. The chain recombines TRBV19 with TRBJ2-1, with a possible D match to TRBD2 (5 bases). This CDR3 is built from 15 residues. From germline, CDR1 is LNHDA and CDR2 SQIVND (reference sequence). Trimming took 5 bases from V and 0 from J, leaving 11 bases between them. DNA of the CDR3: TGTGCCAGTAGTTCCCGGAGGTCCTCCTACAATGAGCAGTTCTTC. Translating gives CASSSRRSSYNEQFF.

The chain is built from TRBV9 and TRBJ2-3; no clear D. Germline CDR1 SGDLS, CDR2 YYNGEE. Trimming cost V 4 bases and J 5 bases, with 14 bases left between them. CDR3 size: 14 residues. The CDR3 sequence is CASSFTRLGDTQYF. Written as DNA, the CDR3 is TGTGCCAGCAGCTTTACCCGACTTGGAGATACGCAGTATTTT.

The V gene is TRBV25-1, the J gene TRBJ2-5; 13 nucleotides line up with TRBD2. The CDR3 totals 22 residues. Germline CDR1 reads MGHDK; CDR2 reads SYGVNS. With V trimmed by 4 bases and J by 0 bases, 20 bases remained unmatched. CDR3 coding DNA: TGTGCCAGCAGTGTTGGCAGGGCTGAACTAGCGGGGGGGTTTTCGTACCAAGAGACCCAGTACTTC. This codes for CASSVGRAELAGGFSYQETQYF.

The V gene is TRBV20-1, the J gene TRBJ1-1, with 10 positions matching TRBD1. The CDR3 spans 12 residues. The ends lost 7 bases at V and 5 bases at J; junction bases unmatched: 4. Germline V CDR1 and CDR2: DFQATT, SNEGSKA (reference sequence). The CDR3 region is CSGADRGTEAFF. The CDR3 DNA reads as TGCAGTGGGGCGGACAGGGGGACTGAAGCTTTCTTT.

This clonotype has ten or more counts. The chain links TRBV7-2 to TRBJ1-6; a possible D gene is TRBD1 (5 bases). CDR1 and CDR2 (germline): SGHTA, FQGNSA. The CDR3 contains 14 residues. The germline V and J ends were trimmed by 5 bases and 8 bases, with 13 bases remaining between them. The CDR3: CASSHGVGDSPLHF. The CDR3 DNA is TGTGCCAGCAGCCACGGAGTGGGGGATTCACCCCTCCACTTT.

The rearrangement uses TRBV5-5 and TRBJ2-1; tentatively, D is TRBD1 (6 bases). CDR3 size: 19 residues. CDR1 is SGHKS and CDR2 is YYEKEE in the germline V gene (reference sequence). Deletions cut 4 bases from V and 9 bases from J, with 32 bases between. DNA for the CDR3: TGTGCCAGCAGCCCCCCCTTCGGACAGCCTATCGGGGTTGCGACTGAGCAGTTCTTC. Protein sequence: CASSPPFGQPIGVATEQFF.

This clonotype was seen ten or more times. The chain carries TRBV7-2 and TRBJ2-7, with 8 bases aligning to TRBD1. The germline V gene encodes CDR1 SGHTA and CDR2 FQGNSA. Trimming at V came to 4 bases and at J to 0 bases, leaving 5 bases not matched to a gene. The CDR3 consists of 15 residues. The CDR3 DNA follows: TGTGCCAGCAGCTCATCCGGGACAGGCTCCTACGAGCAGTACTTC. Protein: CASSSSGTGSYEQYF. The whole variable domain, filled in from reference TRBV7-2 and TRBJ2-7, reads GAGVSQSPSNKVTEKGKDVELRCDPISGHTALYWYRQSLGQGLEFLIYFQGNSAPDKSGLPSDRFSAERTGGSVSTLTIQRTQQEDSAVYLCASSSSGTGSYEQYFGPGTRLTVT.

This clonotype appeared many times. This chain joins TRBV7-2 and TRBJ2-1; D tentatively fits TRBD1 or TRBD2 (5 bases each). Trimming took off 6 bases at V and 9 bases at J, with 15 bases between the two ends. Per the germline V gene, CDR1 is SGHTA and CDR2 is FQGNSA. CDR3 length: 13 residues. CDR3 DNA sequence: TGTGCCAGCAGTGCTACTCGGGGACGTGAGCAGTTCTTC. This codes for CASSATRGREQFF. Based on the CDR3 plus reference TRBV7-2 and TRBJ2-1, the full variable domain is GAGVSQSPSNKVTEKGKDVELRCDPISGHTALYWYRQSLGQGLEFLIYFQGNSAPDKSGLPSDRFSAERTGGSVSTLTIQRTQQEDSAVYLCASSATRGREQFFGPGTRLTVL.

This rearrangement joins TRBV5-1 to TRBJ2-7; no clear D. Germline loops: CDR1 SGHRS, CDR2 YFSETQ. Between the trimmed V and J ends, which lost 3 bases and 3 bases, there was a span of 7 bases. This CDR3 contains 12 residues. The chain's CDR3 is CASSSQIYEQYF. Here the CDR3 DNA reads TGCGCCAGCAGCTCCCAGATCTACGAGCAGTACTTC.

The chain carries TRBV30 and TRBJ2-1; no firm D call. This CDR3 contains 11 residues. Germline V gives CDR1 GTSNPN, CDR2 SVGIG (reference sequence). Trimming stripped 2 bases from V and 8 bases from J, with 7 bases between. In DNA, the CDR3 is TGTGCCTGGAGTAGGAATTATGAGCAGTTCTTC. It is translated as CAWSRNYEQFF.

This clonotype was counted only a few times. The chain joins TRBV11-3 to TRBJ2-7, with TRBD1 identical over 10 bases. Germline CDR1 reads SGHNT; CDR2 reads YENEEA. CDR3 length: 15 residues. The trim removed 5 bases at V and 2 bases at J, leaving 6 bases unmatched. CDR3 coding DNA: TGTGCCAGCAGCCACCGGGACAGGGGCGCCTACGAGCAGTACTTC. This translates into CASSHRDRGAYEQYF.

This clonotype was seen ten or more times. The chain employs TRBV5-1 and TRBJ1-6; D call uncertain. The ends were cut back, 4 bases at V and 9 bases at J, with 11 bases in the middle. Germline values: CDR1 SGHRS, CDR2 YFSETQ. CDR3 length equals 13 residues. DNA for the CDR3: TGCGCCAGCAGCGAGTTTGACGGTTCACCCCTCCACTTT. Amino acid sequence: CASSEFDGSPLHF. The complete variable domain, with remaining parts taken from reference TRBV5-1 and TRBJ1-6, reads KAGVTQTPRYLIKTRGQQVTLSCSPISGHRSVSWYQQTPGQGLQFLFEYFSETQRNKGNFPGRFSGRQFSNSRSEMNVSTLELGDSALYLCASSEFDGSPLHFGNGTRLTVT.

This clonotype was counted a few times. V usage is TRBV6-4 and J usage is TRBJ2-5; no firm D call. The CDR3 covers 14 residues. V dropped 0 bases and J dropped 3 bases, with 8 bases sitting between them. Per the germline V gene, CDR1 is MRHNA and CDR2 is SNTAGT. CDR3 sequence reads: CASSDSAIEETQYF. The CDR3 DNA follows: TGTGCCAGCAGTGACTCTGCAATAGAAGAGACCCAGTACTTC.

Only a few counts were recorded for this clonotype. The CDR3 loop reads CATSREYGNTEAFF. Here the CDR3 DNA reads TGTGCCACCAGCAGAGAATACGGAAACACTGAAGCTTTCTTT. This chain links TRBV15 with TRBJ1-1; D is unclear. V shed 0 bases and J shed 2 bases, with 7 bases lying between them. Germline values: CDR1 LNHNV, CDR2 YYDKDF (reference sequence). The CDR3 consists of 14 residues.

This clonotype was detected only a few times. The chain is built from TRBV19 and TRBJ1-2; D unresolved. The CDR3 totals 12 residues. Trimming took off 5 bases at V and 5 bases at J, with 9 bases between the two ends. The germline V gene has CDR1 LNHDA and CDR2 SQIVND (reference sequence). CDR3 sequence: CASSSRTYGYTF. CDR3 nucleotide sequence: TGTGCCAGTAGTTCGCGTACGTATGGCTACACCTTC.

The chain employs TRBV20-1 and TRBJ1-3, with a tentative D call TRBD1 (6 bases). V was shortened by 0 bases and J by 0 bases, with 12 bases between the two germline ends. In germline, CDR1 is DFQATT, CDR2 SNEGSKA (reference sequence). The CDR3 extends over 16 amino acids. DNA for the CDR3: TGCAGTGCTAGAGATCGGGGGACACACTCTGGAAACACCATATATTTT. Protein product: CSARDRGTHSGNTIYF.

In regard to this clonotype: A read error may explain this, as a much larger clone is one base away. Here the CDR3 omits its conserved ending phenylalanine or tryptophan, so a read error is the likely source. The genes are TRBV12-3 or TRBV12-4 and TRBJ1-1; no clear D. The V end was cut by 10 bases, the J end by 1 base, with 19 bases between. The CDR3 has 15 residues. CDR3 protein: CAIVLRLEGNTEAFS. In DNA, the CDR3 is TGTGCCATAGTCCTGCGATTAGAGGGGAACACTGAAGCTTTCTCT.